The entry that follows covers one T cell receptor beta chain sequence. Its antigen is unknown. Nothing much larger sits one base from this clone, and base qualities are not available. These data come from a study of CD8+ T cells in alopecia areata (dated by TCRdb to the late 2010s). About the investigation overall: Treated patients were enrolled in an open-label pilot trial of oral tofacitinib at 5 to 10 mg twice daily for moderate-to-severe alopecia areata. Biopsies were taken from tofacitinib-treated patients at baseline and again at 4 and 24 weeks into treatment, and several of those patients also had a later scalp biopsy. Tofacitinib was given for 6 to 18 months, followed by 6 months of follow-up off drug to assess delayed response and recurrence. The RNA source kit depended on sample type: the PAXgene miRNA kit for fixed scalp, the miRNeasy kit for PBMCs, and the RNeasy kit for mouse skin. Human TCRbeta sequencing covered scalp tissue and sorted CD4+ and CD8+ peripheral blood T cells from patchy and totalis/universalis alopecia areata patients and healthy controls. The study used high-throughput TCRbeta sequencing to examine T cell clonal expansion in alopecia areata, in both the C3H/HeJ mouse model and human patients. Scalp clonality was compared across normal scalp (n=4), patchy alopecia areata scalp (n=8), and alopecia totalis/universalis scalp (n=8). Amplification of TCRbeta CDR3 regions was done by immunoSEQ multiplex PCR using 35 Vbeta forward primers and 13 Jbeta reverse primers. For the treated patients, the SALT score, which quantifies what percentage of scalp surface area is affected, served as the measure of disease severity.

The method behind the library was the immunoSEQ multiplex PCR assay. RNA was extracted from all samples and reverse transcribed into cDNA, which served as template for TCR sequencing. First-strand cDNA was synthesized with SuperScript III using a 2:1 mix of oligo-dT and random hexamers. A synthetic immune receptor repertoire was used to measure amplification bias, and any remaining bias was corrected computationally. As for how the authors treated the data: Raw reads were preprocessed for error removal, and CDR3 was defined according to IMGT conventions as running from the conserved cysteine to phenylalanine. Clonality was computed by normalizing Shannon entropy by log2 of the number of productive unique TCRs and subtracting the result from 1. Scalp TCRbeta sequences were cross-referenced with sorted blood CD4 and CD8 repertoires so that the CD4 or CD8 identity of scalp clones could be inferred. In TCRdb, the immuneACCESS table is reduced to in-frame sequences with V and J assigned. These tables do not hold every clone; where another copy was compared, an unresolved V gene accounts for under half, and the others remain unexplained. D and trimming come from the DNA, and the V and J calls and clone size come from that table. For this sample the table gives 200,000 or so clones, of which more than 45% were detected only once. The ten biggest clones cover 5.5% of the sample.

The sample's time point label, in plain terms: around 26 weeks on oral tofacitinib. Interpreted using the paper, the treatment or condition label stands for: oral pan-JAK inhibitor, 5-10 mg twice daily. Lesional scalp punch biopsies and peripheral blood were obtained from alopecia areata patients. PBMCs were isolated by density centrifugation and stained for CD3, CD4 and CD8, and CD4+ and CD8+ T cells were sorted on a FACSAria. General findings and caveats noted by the study authors: Compared with normal scalp, lesional scalp had higher clonality and more expanded CD8+ clones, particularly in alopecia totalis/universalis, a pattern that suggests antigenic drive. With tofacitinib, both scalp clonality and the number of expanded CD8+ clones among the top 100 scalp clones went down significantly. Many expanded lesional clones were found to persist in scalp and blood during tofacitinib treatment, and relapse after treatment cessation may be partly explained by this persistence. Scalp TCR repertoire analysis is complicated because resident alphabeta T cells in normal human skin are also sequenced, whereas mouse skin is dominated by gammadelta T cells. Shared TCR sequences between patients were less evident than in mice, which may be partly attributable to HLA diversity in the patient population. Because the treated cohort was small and had only one nonresponder, larger studies are needed to examine links between baseline CD8+ expansion and response.

The material sequenced was CD4+ T cells sorted from blood, taken at week 24, from a patient treated with tofacitinib. This TCR was sampled from a human donor with alopecia areata.

The CDR3 reads CASSGLAGNTDTQYF. The sequenced DNA is TGCGCCAGCAGCGGACTAGCGGGTAACACAGATACGCAGTATTTT. The chain joins TRBV4-1 to TRBJ2-3, with 11 bases matching TRBD2. Measured from the cysteine to the phenylalanine, the CDR3 is 15 residues long. Here the CDR3 DNA is all that survives: 45 bases in frame from base 1. From a lookup of the germline V gene, CDR1 and CDR2 are MGHRA and YSYEKL. Trimmed from V: 5 bases; trimmed from J: 2 bases; junction bases lacking a gene match: 3.